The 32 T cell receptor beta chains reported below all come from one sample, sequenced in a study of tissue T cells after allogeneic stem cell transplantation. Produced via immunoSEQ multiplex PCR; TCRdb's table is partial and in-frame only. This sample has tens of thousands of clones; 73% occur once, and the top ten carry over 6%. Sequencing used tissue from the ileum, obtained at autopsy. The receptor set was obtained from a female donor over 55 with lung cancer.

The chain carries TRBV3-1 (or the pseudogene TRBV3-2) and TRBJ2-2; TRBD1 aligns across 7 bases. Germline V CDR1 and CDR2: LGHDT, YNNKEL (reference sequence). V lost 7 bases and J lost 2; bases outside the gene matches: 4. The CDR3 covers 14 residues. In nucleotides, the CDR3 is TGTGCCAGCAACAGGGGCTATAACACCGGGGAGCTGTTTTTT. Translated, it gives CASNRGYNTGELFF.

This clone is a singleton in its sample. CDR3 nucleotide sequence: TGTGCCAGCAGCGGCAACCGGGGCTACACCTTC. Translated: CASSGNRGYTF. The chain is built from TRBV9 and TRBJ1-2, with D unclear. The CDR3 spans 11 residues. The V end was cut by 3 bases, the J end by 8 bases, with 8 bases between. The germline V gene encodes CDR1 SGDLS and CDR2 YYNGEE.

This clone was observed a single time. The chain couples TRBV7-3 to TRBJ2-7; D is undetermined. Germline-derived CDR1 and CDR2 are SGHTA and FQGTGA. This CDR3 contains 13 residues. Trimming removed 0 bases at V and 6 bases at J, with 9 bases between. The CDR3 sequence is CASSLTPLGEQYF. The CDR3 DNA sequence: TGTGCCAGCAGCTTAACCCCCTTGGGCGAGCAGTACTTC.

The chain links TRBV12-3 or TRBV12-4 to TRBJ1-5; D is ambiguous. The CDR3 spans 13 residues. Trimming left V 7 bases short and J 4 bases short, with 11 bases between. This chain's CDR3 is CASNVRLNQPQHF. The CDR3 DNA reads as TGTGCCAGCAACGTTCGCCTGAATCAGCCCCAGCATTTT.

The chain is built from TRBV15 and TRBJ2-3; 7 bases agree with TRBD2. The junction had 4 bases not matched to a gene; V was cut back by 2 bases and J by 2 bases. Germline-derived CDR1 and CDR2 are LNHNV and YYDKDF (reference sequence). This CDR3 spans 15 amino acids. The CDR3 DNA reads TGTGCCACCAGCAGAAGCAGCGGGATCACAGATACGCAGTATTTT. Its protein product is CATSRSSGITDTQYF. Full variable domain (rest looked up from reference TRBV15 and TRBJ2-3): DAMVIQNPRYQVTQFGKPVTLSCSQTLNHNVMYWYQQKSSQAPKLLFHYYDKDFNNEADTPDNFQSRRPNTSFCFLDIRSPGLGDTAMYLCATSRSSGITDTQYFGPGTRLTVL.

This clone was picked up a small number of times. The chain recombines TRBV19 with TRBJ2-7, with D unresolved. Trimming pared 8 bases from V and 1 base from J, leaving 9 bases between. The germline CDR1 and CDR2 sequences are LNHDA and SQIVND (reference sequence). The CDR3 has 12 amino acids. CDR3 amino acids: CASADGSYEQYF. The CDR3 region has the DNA TGTGCCAGTGCCGACGGGTCCTACGAGCAGTACTTC.

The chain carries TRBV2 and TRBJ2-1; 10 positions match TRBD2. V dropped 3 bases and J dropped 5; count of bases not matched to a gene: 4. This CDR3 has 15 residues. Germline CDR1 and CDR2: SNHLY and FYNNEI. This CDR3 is CASSDSSGGDNEQFF. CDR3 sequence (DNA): TGTGCCAGCAGTGATTCAAGCGGGGGGGACAATGAGCAGTTCTTC.

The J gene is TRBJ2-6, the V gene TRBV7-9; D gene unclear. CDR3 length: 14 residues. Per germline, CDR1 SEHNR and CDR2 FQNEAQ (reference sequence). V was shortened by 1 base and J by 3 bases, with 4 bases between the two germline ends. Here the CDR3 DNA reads TGTGCCAGCAGCTTAGTCAGTGGGGCCAACGTCCTGACTTTC. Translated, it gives CASSLVSGANVLTF.

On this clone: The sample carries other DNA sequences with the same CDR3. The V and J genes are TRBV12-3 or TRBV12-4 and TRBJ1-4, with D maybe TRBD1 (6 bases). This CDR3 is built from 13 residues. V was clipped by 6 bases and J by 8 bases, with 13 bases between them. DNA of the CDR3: TGTGCCAGCAGCCTCTCAGGGGTCGAAAAACTGTTTTTT. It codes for CASSLSGVEKLFF.

In nucleotides, the CDR3 is TGTGCCAGCAGTGCAGCCGGGACAGGTTATGGCTACACCTTC. It specifies CASSAAGTGYGYTF. This sequence joins TRBV6-1 and TRBJ1-2; 8 bases agree with TRBD1. The germline V gene has CDR1 MNHNS and CDR2 SASEGT. The CDR3 extends over 14 amino acids. Germline trimming cut 4 bases from V and 5 bases from J; bases unmatched to any gene: 6.

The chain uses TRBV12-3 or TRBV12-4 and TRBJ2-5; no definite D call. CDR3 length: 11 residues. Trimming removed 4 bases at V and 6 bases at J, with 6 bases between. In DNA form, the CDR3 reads TGTGCCAGCAGTTATCGCCAGACCCAGTACTTC. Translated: CASSYRQTQYF.

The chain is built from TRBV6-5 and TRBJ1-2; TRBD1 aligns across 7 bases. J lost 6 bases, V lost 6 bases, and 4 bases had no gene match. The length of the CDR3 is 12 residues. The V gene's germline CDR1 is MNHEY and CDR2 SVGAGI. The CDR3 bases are TGTGCCAGCAGGGGACAGTCCCATGGCTACACCTTC. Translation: CASRGQSHGYTF.

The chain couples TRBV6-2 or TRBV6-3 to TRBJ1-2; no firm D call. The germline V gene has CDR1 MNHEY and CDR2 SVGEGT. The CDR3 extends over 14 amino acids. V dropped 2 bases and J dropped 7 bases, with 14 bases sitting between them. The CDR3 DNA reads TGTGCCAGCAGTTACCGAGGGCTTGAGATTGGCTACACCTTC. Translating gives CASSYRGLEIGYTF.

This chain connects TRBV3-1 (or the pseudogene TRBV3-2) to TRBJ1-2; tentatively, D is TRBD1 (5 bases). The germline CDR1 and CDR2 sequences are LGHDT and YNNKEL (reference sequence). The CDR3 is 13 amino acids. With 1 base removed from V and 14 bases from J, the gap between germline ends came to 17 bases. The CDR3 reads CASSQVSRGTKTF. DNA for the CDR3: TGTGCCAGCAGCCAAGTGTCCCGGGGCACCAAAACCTTC.

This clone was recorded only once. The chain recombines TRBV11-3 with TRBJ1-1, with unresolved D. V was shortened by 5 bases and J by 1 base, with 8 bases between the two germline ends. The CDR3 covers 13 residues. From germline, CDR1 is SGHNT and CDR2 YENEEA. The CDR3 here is CASSLSGNTEAFF. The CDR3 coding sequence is TGTGCCAGCAGCCTTAGCGGGAACACTGAAGCTTTCTTT.

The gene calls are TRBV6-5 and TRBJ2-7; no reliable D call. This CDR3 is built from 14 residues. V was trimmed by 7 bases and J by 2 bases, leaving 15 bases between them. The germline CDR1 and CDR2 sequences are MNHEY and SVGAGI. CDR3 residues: CASKRLATAYEQYF. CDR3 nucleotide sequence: TGTGCCAGCAAGAGACTTGCTACAGCCTACGAGCAGTACTTC.

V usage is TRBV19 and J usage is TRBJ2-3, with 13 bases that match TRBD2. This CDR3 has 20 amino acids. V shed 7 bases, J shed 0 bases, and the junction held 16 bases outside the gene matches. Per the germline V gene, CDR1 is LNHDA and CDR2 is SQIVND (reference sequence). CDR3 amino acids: CASTEMGPGLAGPSTDTQYF. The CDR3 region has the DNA TGTGCCAGTACCGAGATGGGCCCGGGACTAGCGGGACCTAGCACAGATACGCAGTATTTT.

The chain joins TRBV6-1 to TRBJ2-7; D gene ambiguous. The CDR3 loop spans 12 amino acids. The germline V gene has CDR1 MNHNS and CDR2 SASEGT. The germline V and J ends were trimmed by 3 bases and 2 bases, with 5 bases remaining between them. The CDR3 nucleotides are TGTGCCAGCAGTGACCCCACCTACGAGCAGTACTTC. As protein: CASSDPTYEQYF.

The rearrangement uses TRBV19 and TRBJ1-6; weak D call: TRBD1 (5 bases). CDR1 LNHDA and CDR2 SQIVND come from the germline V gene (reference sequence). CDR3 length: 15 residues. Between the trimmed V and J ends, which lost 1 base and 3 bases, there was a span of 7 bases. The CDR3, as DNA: TGTGCCAGTAGTATAGGACAGTACTATAATTCACCCCTCCACTTT. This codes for CASSIGQYYNSPLHF.

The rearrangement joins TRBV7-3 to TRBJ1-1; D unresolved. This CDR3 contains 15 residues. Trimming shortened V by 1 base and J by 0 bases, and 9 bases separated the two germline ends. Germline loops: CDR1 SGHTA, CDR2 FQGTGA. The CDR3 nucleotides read TGTGCCAGCAGCTTAAGACCCCCTCTGAACACTGAAGCTTTCTTT. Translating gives CASSLRPPLNTEAFF.

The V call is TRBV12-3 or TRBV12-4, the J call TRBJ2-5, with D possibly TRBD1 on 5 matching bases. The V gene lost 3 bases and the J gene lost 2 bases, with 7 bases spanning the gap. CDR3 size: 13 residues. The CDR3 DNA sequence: TGTGCCAGCAGTTTGCAGGGTCAAGAGACCCAGTACTTC. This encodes CASSLQGQETQYF.

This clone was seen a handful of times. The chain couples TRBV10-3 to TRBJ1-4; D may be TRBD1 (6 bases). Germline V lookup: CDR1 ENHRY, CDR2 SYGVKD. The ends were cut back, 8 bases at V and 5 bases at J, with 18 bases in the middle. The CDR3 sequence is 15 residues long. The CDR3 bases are TGTGCCATCGGGGCAGGGGACGCGGGAAATGAAAAACTGTTTTTT. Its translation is CAIGAGDAGNEKLFF.

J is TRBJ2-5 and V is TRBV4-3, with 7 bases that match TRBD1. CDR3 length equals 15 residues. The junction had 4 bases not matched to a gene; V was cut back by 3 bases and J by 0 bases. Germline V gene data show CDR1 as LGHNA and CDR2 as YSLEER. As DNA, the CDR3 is TGCGCCAGCAGCCACAAGGGACAGCACCAAGAGACCCAGTACTTC. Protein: CASSHKGQHQETQYF.

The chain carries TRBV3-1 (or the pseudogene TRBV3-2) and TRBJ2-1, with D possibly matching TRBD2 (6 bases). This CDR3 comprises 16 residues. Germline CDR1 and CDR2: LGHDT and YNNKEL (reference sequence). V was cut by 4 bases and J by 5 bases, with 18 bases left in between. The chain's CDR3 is CASSRYLSGGNNEQFF. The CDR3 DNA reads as TGTGCCAGCAGCCGCTACCTCAGTGGGGGGAACAATGAGCAGTTCTTC.

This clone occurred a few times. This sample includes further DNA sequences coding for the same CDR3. In DNA, the CDR3 is TGTGCCAGCAGCTTAGGTCCCAATCAGCCCCAGCATTTT. Translation: CASSLGPNQPQHF. The rearrangement links TRBV7-3 to TRBJ1-5; D gene unclear. Trimming shortened V by 2 bases and J by 3 bases, and 5 bases separated the two germline ends. This CDR3 comprises 13 residues. The V gene's germline CDR1 is SGHTA and CDR2 FQGTGA.

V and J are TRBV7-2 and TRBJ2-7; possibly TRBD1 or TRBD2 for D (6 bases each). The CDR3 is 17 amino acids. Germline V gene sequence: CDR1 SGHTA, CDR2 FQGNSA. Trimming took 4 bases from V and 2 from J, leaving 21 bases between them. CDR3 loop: CASSSRSGAGKAYEQYF. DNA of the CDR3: TGTGCCAGCAGCTCCCGCTCGGGGGCGGGGAAAGCCTACGAGCAGTACTTC.

The CDR3 reads CSVEGQETYTEAFF. The CDR3 DNA reads as TGCAGCGTTGAGGGACAGGAAACATACACTGAAGCTTTCTTT. The chain is built from TRBV29-1 and TRBJ1-1; TRBD1 agrees at 8 bases. V shed 3 bases, J shed 3 bases, and the junction held 6 bases outside the gene matches. CDR1 SQVTM and CDR2 ANQGSEA come from the germline V gene. The CDR3 has 14 amino acids.

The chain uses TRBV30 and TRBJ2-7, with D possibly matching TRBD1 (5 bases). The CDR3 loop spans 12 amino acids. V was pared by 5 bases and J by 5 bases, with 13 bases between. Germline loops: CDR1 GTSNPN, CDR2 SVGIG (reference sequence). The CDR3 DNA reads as TGTGCCTGGGGGCAGGGCTGGAACGAGCAGTACTTC. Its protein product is CAWGQGWNEQYF.

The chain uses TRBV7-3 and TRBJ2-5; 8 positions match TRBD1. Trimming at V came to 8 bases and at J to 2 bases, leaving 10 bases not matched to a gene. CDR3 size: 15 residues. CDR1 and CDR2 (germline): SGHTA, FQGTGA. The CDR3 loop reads CASRPTGVTQETQYF. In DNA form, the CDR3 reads TGTGCCAGCCGCCCGACAGGGGTGACTCAAGAGACCCAGTACTTC.

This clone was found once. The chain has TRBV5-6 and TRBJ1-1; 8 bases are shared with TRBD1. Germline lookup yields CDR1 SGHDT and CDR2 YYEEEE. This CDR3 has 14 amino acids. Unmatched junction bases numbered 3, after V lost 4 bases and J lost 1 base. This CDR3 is CASSRDRRNTEAFF. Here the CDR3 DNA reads TGTGCCAGCAGCAGGGACAGGAGGAACACTGAAGCTTTCTTT.

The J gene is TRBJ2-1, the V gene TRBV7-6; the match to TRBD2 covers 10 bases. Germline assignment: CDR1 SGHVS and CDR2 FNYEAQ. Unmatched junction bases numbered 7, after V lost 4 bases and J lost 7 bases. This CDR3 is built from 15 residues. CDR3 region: CASSYERGGGNEQFF. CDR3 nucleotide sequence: TGTGCCAGCAGCTACGAGCGGGGGGGTGGAAATGAGCAGTTCTTC.

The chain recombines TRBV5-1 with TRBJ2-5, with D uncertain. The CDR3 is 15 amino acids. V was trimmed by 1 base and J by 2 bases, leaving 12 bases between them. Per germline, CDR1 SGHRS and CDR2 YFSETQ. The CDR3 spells CASSLYPGKQETQYF. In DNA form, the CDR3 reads TGCGCCAGCAGCTTGTACCCCGGAAAACAAGAGACCCAGTACTTC.